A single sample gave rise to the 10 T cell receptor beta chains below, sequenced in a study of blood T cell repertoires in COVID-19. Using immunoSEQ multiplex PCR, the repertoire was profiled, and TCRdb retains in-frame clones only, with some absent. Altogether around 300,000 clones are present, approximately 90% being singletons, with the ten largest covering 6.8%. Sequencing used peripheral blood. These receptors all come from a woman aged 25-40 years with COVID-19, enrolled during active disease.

The DNA of the CDR3 is TGCGCCAGCAGCTTTATAGCCCTAGCGGGAGGGCCTCAGGAGCAGTTCTTC. Protein: CASSFIALAGGPQEQFF. This chain joins TRBV5-1 and TRBJ2-1; 12 positions match TRBD2. The CDR3 covers 17 residues. Germline CDR1 reads SGHRS; CDR2 reads YFSETQ. The V and J ends lost 2 bases and 10 bases, in that order; junction bases with no gene match: 13.

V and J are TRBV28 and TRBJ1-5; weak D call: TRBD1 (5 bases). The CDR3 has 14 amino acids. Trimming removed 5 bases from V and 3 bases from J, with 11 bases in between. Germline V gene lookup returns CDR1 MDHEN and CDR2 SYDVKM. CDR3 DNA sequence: TGTGCCAGCAGTCAGGGACTGCTCAATCAGCCCCAGCATTTT. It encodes CASSQGLLNQPQHF.

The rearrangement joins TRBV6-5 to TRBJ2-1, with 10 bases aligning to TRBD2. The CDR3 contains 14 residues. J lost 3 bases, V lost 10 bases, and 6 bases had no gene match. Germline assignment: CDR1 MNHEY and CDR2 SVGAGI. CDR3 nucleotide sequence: TGTGCCACCCAAGCGGGAGGGAACTACAATGAGCAGTTCTTC. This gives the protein CATQAGGNYNEQFF.

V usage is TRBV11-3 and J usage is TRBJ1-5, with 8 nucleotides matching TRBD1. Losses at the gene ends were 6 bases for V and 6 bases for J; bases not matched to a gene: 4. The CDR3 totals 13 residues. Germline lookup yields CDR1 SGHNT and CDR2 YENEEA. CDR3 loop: CASRFDRGQPQHF. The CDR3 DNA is TGTGCCAGCAGGTTCGACAGGGGTCAGCCCCAGCATTTT.

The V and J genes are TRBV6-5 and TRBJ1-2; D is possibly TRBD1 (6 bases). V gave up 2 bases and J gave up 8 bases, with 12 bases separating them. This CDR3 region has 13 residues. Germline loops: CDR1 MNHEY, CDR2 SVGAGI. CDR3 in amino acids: CASSYLQGGGYTF. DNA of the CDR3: TGTGCCAGCAGTTACCTACAGGGCGGCGGCTACACCTTC.

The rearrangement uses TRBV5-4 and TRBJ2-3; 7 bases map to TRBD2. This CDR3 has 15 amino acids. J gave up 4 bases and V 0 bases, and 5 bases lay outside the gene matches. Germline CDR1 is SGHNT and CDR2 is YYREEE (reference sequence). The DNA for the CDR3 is TGTGCCAGCAGCTTGGGGAGGACTAGGCCAGATACGCAGTATTTT. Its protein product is CASSLGRTRPDTQYF.

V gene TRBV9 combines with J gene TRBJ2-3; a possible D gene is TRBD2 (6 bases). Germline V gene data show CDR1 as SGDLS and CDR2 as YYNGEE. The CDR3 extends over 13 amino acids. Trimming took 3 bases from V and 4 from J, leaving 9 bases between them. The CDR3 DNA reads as TGTGCCAGCAGCGAGACGGGAGCAGATACGCAGTATTTT. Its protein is CASSETGADTQYF. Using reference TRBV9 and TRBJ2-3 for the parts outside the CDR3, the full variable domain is DSGVTQTPKHLITATGQRVTLRCSPRSGDLSVYWYQQSLDQGLQFLIQYYNGEERAKGNILERFSAQQFPDLHSELNLSSLELGDSALYFCASSETGADTQYFGPGTRLTVL.

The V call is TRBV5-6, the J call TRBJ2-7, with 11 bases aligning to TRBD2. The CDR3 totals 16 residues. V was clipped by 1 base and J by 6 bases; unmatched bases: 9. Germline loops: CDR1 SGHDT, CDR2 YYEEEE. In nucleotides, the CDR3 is TGTGCCAGCAGCTTGATCGGGACTAGCGGACCCCTCGAGCAGTACTTC. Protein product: CASSLIGTSGPLEQYF.

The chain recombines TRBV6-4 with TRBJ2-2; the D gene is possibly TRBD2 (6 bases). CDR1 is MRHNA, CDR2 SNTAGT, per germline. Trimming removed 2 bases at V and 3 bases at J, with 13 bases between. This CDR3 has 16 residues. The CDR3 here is CASSDRETRDTGELFF. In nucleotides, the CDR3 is TGTGCCAGCAGTGACAGGGAGACTAGGGACACCGGGGAGCTGTTTTTT.

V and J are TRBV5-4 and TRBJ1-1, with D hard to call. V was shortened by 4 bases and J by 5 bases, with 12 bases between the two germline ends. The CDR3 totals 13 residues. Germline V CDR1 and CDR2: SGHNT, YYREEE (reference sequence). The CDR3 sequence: CASSRSERTEAFF. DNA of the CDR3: TGTGCCAGCAGCCGATCGGAGAGGACTGAAGCTTTCTTT.